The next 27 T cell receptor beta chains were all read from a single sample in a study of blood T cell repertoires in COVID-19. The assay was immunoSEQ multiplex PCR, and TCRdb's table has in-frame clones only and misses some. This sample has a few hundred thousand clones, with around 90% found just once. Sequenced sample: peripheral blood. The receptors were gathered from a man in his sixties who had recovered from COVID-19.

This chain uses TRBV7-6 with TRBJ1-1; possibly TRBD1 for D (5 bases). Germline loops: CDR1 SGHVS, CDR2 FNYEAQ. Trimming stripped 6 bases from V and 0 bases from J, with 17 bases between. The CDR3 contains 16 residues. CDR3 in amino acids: CASSYNTGGMNTEAFF. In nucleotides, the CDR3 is TGTGCCAGCAGTTATAATACGGGGGGAATGAACACTGAAGCTTTCTTT.

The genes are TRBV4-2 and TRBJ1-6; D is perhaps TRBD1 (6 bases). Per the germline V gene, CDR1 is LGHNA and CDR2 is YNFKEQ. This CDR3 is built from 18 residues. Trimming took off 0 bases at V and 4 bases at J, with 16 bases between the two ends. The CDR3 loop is CASSQDIRGASYNSPLHF. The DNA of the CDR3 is TGTGCCAGCAGCCAAGATATTCGGGGGGCGTCTTATAATTCACCCCTCCACTTT.

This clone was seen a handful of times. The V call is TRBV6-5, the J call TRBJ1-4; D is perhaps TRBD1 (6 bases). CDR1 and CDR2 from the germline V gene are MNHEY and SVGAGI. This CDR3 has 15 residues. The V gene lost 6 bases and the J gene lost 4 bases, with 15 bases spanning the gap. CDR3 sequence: CASSQKQGRNEKLFF. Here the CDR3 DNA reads TGTGCCAGCAGCCAGAAACAGGGACGTAATGAAAAACTGTTTTTT.

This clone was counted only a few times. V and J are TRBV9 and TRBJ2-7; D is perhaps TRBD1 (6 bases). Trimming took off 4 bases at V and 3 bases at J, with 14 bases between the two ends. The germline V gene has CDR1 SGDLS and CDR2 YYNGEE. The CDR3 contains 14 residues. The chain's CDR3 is CASSKGGSLYEQYF. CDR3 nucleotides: TGTGCCAGCAGCAAAGGGGGAAGCCTCTACGAGCAGTACTTC.

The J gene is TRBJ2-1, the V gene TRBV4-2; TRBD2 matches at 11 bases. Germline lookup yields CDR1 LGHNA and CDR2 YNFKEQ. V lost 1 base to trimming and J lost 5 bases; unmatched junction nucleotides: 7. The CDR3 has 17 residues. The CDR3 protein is CASSQGASGGLNNEQFF. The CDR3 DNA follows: TGTGCCAGCAGCCAAGGGGCTAGCGGGGGGCTGAACAATGAGCAGTTCTTC.

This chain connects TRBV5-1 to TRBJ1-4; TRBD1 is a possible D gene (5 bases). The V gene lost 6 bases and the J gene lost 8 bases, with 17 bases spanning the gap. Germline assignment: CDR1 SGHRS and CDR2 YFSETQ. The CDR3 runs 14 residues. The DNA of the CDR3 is TGCGCCAGCACGTCGGCCACCGGGGGAGAAAAACTGTTTTTT. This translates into CASTSATGGEKLFF.

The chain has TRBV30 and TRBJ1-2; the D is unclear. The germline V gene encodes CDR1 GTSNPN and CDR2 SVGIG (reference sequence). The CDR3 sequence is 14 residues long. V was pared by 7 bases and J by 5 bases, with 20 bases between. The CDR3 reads CASPRGRFPYGYTF. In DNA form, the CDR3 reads TGTGCCTCCCCTCGAGGTCGCTTCCCTTATGGCTACACCTTC.

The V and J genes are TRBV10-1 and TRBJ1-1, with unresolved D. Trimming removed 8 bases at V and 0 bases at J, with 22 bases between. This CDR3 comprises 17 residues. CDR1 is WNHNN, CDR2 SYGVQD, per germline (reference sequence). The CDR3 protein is CASECGPAGEMNTEAFF. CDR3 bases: TGCGCCAGCGAATGTGGGCCAGCCGGGGAAATGAACACTGAAGCTTTCTTT.

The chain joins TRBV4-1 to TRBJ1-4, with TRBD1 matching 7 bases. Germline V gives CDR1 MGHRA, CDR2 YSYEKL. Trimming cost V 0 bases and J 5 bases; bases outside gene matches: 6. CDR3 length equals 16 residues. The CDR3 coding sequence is TGCGCCAGCAGCCAAGATCGGGACAGCCTGAATGAAAAACTGTTTTTT. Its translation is CASSQDRDSLNEKLFF.

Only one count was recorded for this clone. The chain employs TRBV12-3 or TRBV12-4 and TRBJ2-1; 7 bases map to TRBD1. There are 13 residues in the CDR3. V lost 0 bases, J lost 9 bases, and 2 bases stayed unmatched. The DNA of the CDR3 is TGTGCCAGCAGTTTAGCCAGGGGGACTGAGCAGTTCTTC. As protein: CASSLARGTEQFF.

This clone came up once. The chain's CDR3 is CAISVSGSTDTQYF. The CDR3 DNA sequence: TGTGCCATCAGTGTCAGCGGGTCGACAGATACGCAGTATTTT. The chain uses TRBV10-3 and TRBJ2-3; TRBD2 is a possible D gene (6 bases). Germline assignment: CDR1 ENHRY and CDR2 SYGVKD. The CDR3 runs to 14 residues. V lost 4 bases to trimming and J lost 3 bases, with 11 bases between them.

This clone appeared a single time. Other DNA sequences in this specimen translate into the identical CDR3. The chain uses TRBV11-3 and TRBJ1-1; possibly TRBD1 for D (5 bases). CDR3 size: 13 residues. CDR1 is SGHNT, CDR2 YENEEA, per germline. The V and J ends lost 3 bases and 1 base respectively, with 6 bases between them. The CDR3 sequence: CASSLGRNTEAFF. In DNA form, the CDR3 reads TGTGCCAGCAGCTTGGGGCGGAACACTGAAGCTTTCTTT.

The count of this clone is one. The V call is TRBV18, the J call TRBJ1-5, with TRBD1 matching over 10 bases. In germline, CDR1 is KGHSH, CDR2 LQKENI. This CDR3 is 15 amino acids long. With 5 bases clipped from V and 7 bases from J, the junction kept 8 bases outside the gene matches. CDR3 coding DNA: TGTGCCAGCTCATCAGGGACAGGGGATAGGCAGCCCCAGCATTTT. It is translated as CASSSGTGDRQPQHF. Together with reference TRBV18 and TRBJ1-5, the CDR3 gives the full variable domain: NAGVMQNPRHLVRRRGQEARLRCSPMKGHSHVYWYRQLPEEGLKFMVYLQKENIIDESGMPKERFSAEFPKEGPSILRIQQVVRGDSAAYFCASSSGTGDRQPQHFGDGTRLSIL.

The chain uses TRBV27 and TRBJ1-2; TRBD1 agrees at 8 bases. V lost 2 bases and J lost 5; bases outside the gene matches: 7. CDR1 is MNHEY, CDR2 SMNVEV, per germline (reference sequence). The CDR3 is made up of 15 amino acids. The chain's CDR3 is CASSLGSRGPYGYTF. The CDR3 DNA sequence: TGTGCCAGCAGTTTAGGGTCCAGGGGGCCTTATGGCTACACCTTC.

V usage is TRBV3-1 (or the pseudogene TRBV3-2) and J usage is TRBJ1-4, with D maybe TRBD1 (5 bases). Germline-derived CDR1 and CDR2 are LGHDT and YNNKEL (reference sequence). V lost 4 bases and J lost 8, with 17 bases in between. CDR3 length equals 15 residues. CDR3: CASSRPGTGGEKLFF. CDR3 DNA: TGTGCCAGCAGCCGTCCCGGGACGGGGGGGGAAAAACTGTTTTTT.

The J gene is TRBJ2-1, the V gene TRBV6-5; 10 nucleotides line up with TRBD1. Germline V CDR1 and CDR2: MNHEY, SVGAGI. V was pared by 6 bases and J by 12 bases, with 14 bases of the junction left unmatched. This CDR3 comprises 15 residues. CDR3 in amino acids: CASSATPGQGSGQFF. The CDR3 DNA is TGTGCCAGCAGCGCCACGCCGGGACAGGGGAGCGGGCAGTTCTTC.

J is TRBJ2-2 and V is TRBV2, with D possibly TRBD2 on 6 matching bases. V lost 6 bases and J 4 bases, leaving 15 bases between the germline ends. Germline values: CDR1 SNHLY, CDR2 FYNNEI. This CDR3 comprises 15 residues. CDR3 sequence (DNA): TGTGCCAGCAGCGCCGCGGGGTTGGGCACCGGGGAGCTGTTTTTT. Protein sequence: CASSAAGLGTGELFF.

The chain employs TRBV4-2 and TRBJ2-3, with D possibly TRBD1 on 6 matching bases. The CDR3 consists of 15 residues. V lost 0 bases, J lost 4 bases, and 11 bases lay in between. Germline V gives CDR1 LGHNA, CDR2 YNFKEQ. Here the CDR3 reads CASSQDLGAADTQYF. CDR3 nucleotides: TGTGCCAGCAGCCAAGATTTGGGGGCCGCAGATACGCAGTATTTT.

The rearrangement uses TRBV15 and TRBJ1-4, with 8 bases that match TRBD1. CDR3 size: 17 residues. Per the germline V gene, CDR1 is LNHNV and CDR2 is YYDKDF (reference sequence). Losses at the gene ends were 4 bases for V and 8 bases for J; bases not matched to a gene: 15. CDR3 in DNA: TGTGCCACCAGCAACCGACAGGGGCCCGCCCTTTGGGAAAAACTGTTTTTT. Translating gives CATSNRQGPALWEKLFF.

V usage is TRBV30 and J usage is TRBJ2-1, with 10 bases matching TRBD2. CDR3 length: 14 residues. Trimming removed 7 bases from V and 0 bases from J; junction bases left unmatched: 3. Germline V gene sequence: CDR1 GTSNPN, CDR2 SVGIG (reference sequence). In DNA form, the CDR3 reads TGTGCCTCCCAGCGGGGGGGCTCCTACAATGAGCAGTTCTTC. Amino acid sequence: CASQRGGSYNEQFF.

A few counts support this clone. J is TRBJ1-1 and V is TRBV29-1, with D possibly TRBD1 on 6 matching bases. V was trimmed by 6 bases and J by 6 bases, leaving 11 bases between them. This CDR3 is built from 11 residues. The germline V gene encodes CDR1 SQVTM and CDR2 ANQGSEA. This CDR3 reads CSVLGGSEAFF. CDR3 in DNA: TGCAGCGTCTTAGGGGGATCTGAAGCTTTCTTT. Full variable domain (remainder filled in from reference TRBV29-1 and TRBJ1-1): SAVISQKPSRDICQRGTSLTIQCQVDSQVTMMFWYRQQPGQSLTLIATANQGSEATYESGFVIDKFPISRPNLTFSTLTVSNMSPEDSSIYLCSVLGGSEAFFGQGTRLTVV.

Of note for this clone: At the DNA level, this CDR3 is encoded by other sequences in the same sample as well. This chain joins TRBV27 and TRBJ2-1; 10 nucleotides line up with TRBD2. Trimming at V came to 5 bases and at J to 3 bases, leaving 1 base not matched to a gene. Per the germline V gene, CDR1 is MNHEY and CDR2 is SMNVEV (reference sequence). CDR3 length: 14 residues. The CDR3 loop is CASSRTSGYNEQFF. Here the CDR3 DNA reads TGTGCCAGCAGTAGGACTAGCGGCTACAATGAGCAGTTCTTC.

CDR3 in amino acids: CASRPGTDYNSPLHF. The CDR3 DNA follows: TGCGCCAGCAGACCCGGGACAGATTATAATTCACCCCTCCACTTT. The chain recombines TRBV5-1 with TRBJ1-6, with 7 positions matching TRBD1. Looked up from germline, CDR1 is SGHRS and CDR2 is YFSETQ. With 5 bases clipped from V and 4 bases from J, the junction kept 6 bases outside the gene matches. CDR3 length equals 15 residues. Full variable domain (rest looked up from reference TRBV5-1 and TRBJ1-6): KAGVTQTPRYLIKTRGQQVTLSCSPISGHRSVSWYQQTPGQGLQFLFEYFSETQRNKGNFPGRFSGRQFSNSRSEMNVSTLELGDSALYLCASRPGTDYNSPLHFGNGTRLTVT.

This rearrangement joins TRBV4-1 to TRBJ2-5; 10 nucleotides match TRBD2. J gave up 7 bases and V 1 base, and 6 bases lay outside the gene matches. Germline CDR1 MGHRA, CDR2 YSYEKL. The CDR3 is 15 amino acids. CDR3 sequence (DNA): TGCGCCAGCAGCCAAGGTCAGCGGGGGGGCGTGACCCAGTACTTC. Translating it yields CASSQGQRGGVTQYF.

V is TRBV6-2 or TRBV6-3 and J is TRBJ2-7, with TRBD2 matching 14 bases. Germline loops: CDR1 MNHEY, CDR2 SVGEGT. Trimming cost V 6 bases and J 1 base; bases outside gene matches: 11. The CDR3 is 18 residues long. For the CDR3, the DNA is TGTGCCAGCAGCCGTCGACTAGCGGGGGGGCTTTGGTCCTACGAGCAGTACTTC. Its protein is CASSRRLAGGLWSYEQYF.

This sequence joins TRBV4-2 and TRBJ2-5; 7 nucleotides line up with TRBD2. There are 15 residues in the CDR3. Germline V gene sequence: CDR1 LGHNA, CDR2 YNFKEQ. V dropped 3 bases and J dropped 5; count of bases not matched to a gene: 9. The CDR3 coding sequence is TGTGCCAGCAGCCAGGTCCTAGCGGCTTGGGAGACCCAGTACTTC. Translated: CASSQVLAAWETQYF.

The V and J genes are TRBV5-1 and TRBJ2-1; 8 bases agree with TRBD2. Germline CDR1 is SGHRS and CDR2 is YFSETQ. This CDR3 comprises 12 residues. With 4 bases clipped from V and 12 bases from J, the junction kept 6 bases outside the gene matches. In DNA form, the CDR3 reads TGCGCCAGCAGCGAGCCGGGGGGGCTGCAGTTCTTC. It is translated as CASSEPGGLQFF.